Sequencing of this T cell receptor (beta chain) was carried out in a study of T cells in Graves' hyperthyroidism and ophthalmopathy (dated by TCRdb to between 2018 and 2021). Regarding the complete study: Peripheral blood samples were taken at the time of initial diagnosis, prior to any treatment. TCR V-J signatures able to tell the groups apart were searched for in a discovery cohort of 90 to 100 patients, of whom around 42 had Graves' ophthalmopathy and about 55 had stable Graves' hyperthyroidism. The paper describes TCR Vbeta CDR3 sequencing of 135 peripheral blood samples, made up of roughly 40 ophthalmopathy patients, around 78 hyperthyroidism patients and 17 progressor patients. Whether ophthalmopathy could be predicted prospectively was tested in an independent validation cohort made up of about 18 hyperthyroidism patients plus 17 patients who later progressed to ophthalmopathy. The study also compared thyroid tissue and blood T-cell repertoires from about six Graves' hyperthyroidism patients. After sampling, hyperthyroidism patients received methimazole starting at 30 mg daily, and ophthalmopathy patients received high-dose intravenous methylprednisolone. For training and testing, the 100 or so patients in the discovery cohort were randomly divided in a 7:3 ratio.

This clonotype appeared a few times. The antigen it recognizes is unknown. No much larger clone exists at a distance of one base, and base qualities are not known. Findings and caveats that apply to the study as a whole: In validation, progression to ophthalmopathy was predicted by the model with nearly 71% sensitivity and 72% to 85% specificity, a median of roughly 6.4 months before onset. In cross-validation, a model built on a 13 V-J signature told ophthalmopathy apart from stable hyperthyroidism with just under 90% sensitivity and 81% to 82% specificity, and in testing the same model reached 80%/75%. Sample size was not statistically predetermined, and investigators were not blinded to group allocation. Most expanded thyroid clonotypes (frequency above 0.001) were also found in blood, which suggests that blood repertoires may mirror thyroid immune responses.

TCR beta CDR3 regions were amplified from RNA transcripts. For the first round of RT-PCR on the TCR CDR3, the HTBI primer set was used together with the Qiagen OneStep RT-PCR kit. A second multiplex PCR round built the libraries, followed by size selection and purification. Sequencing of the libraries was done on an Illumina HiSeq2000 using paired-end 100 bp reads. On the authors' methods: SOAPnuke was used to process the raw data, with reads discarded if the reads contained adapters or uncalled bases, had a mean Phred below 15, or lacked an exact constant-primer or identifier match. COPE v1.2.5 was used to merge the high-quality paired reads, and each unique nucleotide sequence was defined as a clonotype. MiTCR v1.1 was used to align clonotypes to the IMGT TRBV, TRBD and TRBJ reference segments. Only V-J combinations with frequency above 0.0001, covering approximately 99% of repertoires, were analysed. The TCS score was defined as F50 (clonal expansion) divided by E x V (chaos), with BLOSUM62-based TCRdist calculated between CDR3 peptides within each V-J. Welch's t-statistics and random forest reduced roughly 500 V-J features to around 14, which were used in a naive Bayes classifier (R e1071). TCRdb trimmed public reads at Q25 via fastp, called clones via MiXCR and kept in-frame beta chains. All rows with the same CDR3 protein become a single entry with the most common DNA and genes. TCRdb, not the authors, supplied the V and J calls. The sample profile shows 600,000 to 900,000 distinct CDR3 sequences; roughly 15% of them were found once. Approximately 8% of the sample rests with the top ten.

Stable Graves' hyperthyroidism was defined as no progression to ophthalmopathy during 18 months of follow-up. The hyperthyroidism patients were between 18 and 65 years old and newly diagnosed, with a disease duration of less than 2 months. Patients with uncontrolled infections, other autoimmune diseases, pregnancy or lactation were excluded. Diagnoses were based on clinical symptoms, serum thyroxine and TRAb, thyroid ultrasound and orbital computed tomography. PBMCs were isolated from more than 9 ml of fresh peripheral blood by Ficoll-Paque density gradient centrifugation. Total RNA was extracted with Trizol reagent, and quality was checked on an Agilent 2100 Bioanalyzer. The TCR originated in a man aged 18 to 30 with Graves' hyperthyroidism. The specimen was blood.

The DNA sequence is TGTGCCAGCAAAAAGACTAGTGCGTACGAGCAGTACTTC. It translates to CASKKTSAYEQYF. The V and J segments used are TRBV2 and TRBJ2-7, and perhaps TRBD2 as D gene, on 6 matching bases. The CDR3 has 13 amino acids, counting the end cysteine and phenylalanine. The only DNA kept is the CDR3, 39 bases in frame from the first base. Based on the germline V gene, the CDR1 and CDR2 sequences are SNHLY and FYNNEI. The V and J ends are trimmed by 7 bases and 4 bases, leaving 14 bases between them.